These 10 T cell receptor beta chains were sequenced from one sample in a study of T-cell reconstitution after alpha-beta-depleted transplantation in children. Unique molecular identifiers tagged the TCRbeta library. Via MiXCR, TCRdb re-called the PCR reads, giving one row per CDR3 protein. The sample consists of approximately 980,000 distinct CDR3 sequences, roughly 29% of them appearing once. Sample: PBMCs, mostly from graft donor cells, taken 360 days after TCRalphabeta/CD19-depleted stem cell transplant. The receptors come from a boy less than two years old who had a stem cell transplant for SCID, so the T cells may come from the graft donor.

This clonotype has just one count. The chain carries TRBV5-1 and TRBJ1-3; D not resolved. Germline V CDR1 and CDR2: SGHRS, YFSETQ. This CDR3 is built from 15 residues. V gave up 0 bases and J gave up 0 bases, with 7 bases separating them. CDR3 residues: CASSLEAASGNTIYF. The DNA of the CDR3 is TGCGCCAGCAGCTTGGAGGCGGCCTCTGGAAACACCATATATTTT.

The rearrangement joins TRBV2 to TRBJ2-3, with a possible D match to TRBD2 (5 bases). CDR3 length: 15 amino acids. Trimming removed 6 bases from V and 2 bases from J, with 15 bases in between. Germline CDR1 reads SNHLY; CDR2 reads FYNNEI. The CDR3 region is CASRRPGTYTDTQYF. Written as DNA, the CDR3 is TGTGCCAGCAGGCGCCCGGGAACCTACACAGATACGCAGTATTTT.

The sample holds a few counts of this clonotype. This sequence joins TRBV20-1 and TRBJ1-1; 11 positions match TRBD1. Germline V lookup: CDR1 DFQATT, CDR2 SNEGSKA (reference sequence). V trimming: 3 bases; J trimming: 2 bases; junction bases outside the gene matches: 11. The CDR3 is 17 amino acids. CDR3 sequence: CSARADRGRRFNTEAFF. DNA of the CDR3: TGCAGTGCTAGGGCGGACAGGGGGCGAAGATTTAACACTGAAGCTTTCTTT.

This clonotype was detected a few times. The gene calls are TRBV4-3 and TRBJ1-1, with D perhaps TRBD1 (6 bases). The CDR3 loop spans 15 amino acids. Germline V gene lookup returns CDR1 LGHNA and CDR2 YSLEER. V was cut by 3 bases and J by 5 bases, with 16 bases left in between. CDR3 sequence: CASSQGAAASTEAFF. Written as DNA, the CDR3 is TGCGCCAGCAGCCAGGGGGCTGCGGCTTCGACTGAAGCTTTCTTT.

A single count supports this clonotype. CDR3 region: CASGWASDSRVSSYEQYF. CDR3 DNA: TGTGCCAGCGGTTGGGCCTCGGATTCCCGTGTAAGCTCCTACGAGCAGTACTTC. The chain uses TRBV11-2 and TRBJ2-7; no reliable D call. The germline V and J ends were trimmed by 8 bases and 0 bases, with 26 bases remaining between them. CDR3 length: 18 residues. In germline, CDR1 is SGHAT, CDR2 FQNNGV.

This clonotype came up a few times. The rearrangement joins TRBV11-2 to TRBJ2-1; D possibly corresponds to TRBD1 (6 bases). The ends were cut back, 5 bases at V and 7 bases at J, with 21 bases in the middle. From germline, CDR1 is SGHAT and CDR2 FQNNGV. CDR3 size: 16 residues. This chain's CDR3 is CASSPQGIFLGNEQFF. DNA of the CDR3: TGTGCCAGCAGCCCCCAGGGGATTTTTTTGGGGAATGAGCAGTTCTTC.

This chain connects TRBV5-8 to TRBJ1-1; no clear D gene. This CDR3 is 13 amino acids long. Germline V gene sequence: CDR1 SGHTS, CDR2 YDEGEE. V was trimmed by 0 bases and J by 3 bases, leaving 6 bases between them. CDR3 region: CASSLARYTEAFF. The DNA for the CDR3 is TGTGCCAGCAGCTTGGCAAGATACACTGAAGCTTTCTTT.

The chain links TRBV20-1 to TRBJ2-4; 8 bases map to TRBD2. The V gene's germline CDR1 is DFQATT and CDR2 SNEGSKA (reference sequence). V gave up 1 base and J gave up 6 bases; unmatched junction bases: 8. The CDR3 loop spans 15 amino acids. This CDR3 reads CSARGQRGYRNIQYF. The DNA for the CDR3 is TGCAGTGCTAGAGGCCAGCGGGGGTACAGAAACATTCAGTACTTC.

The chain joins TRBV6-1 to TRBJ1-5; the D is unclear. This CDR3 is built from 15 residues. Germline V CDR1 and CDR2: MNHNS, SASEGT. Between the trimmed V and J ends, which lost 4 bases and 7 bases, there was a span of 17 bases. Here the CDR3 reads CASSALLGLGQPQHF. DNA of the CDR3: TGTGCCAGCAGTGCCCTACTAGGGTTGGGACAGCCCCAGCATTTT.

This rearrangement joins TRBV5-1 to TRBJ1-1; TRBD1 agrees at 9 bases. The CDR3 spans 15 residues. J gave up 6 bases and V 5 bases, and 11 bases lay outside the gene matches. Germline V gene data show CDR1 as SGHRS and CDR2 as YFSETQ. CDR3 bases: TGCGCCAGCAGAGACGGACAGGGGTTTTCGTCTGAAGCTTTCTTT. Its protein is CASRDGQGFSSEAFF.